The subject of this entry is one T cell receptor beta chain. Its antigen has not been determined. No base qualities exist here, and no much larger clone lies one base off it. According to the germline V gene (reference sequence), CDR1 reads SGHNT and CDR2 reads YYREEE. The CDR3 spans 12 residues, from the cysteine through the phenylalanine. The entry retains the CDR3 DNA only, 36 bases that are in frame from base 1. Trimming removed 0 bases from V and 6 bases from J, leaving 3 bases between the germline ends. Library preparation used the immunoSEQ multiplex PCR assay. This is the immuneACCESS table as TCRdb keeps it, with only in-frame sequences that have V and J called. A part of the clones is gone; compared with another copy, unresolved V genes explain less than half, and the rest is unexplained. The sample table holds over 75,000 clones, of which more than 75% were seen once. The ten largest make up 1.5% to 2.5% of the sample.

This record belongs to a study of control samples from healthy donors and cancer patients (dated by TCRdb to 2019 to 2021). Sample: blood. The sequence was obtained from a man aged 55 to 69 in good health. The chain is assembled from TRBV5-4 and TRBJ2-2, with the identity of the D gene unclear. The sequence in DNA is TGTGCCAGCAGCTTGGGACCCGGGGAGCTGTTTTTT. Its product reads: CASSLGPGELFF.